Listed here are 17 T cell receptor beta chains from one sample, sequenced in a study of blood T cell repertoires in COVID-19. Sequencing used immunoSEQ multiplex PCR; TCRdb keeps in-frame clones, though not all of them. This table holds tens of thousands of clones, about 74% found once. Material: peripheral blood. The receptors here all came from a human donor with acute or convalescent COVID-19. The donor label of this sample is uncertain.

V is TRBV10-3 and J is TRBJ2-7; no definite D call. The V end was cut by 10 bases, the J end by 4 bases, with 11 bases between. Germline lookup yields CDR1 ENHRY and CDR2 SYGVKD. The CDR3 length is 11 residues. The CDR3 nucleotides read TGTGCCACAACTTCTGAATACGAGCAGTACTTC. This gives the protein CATTSEYEQYF.

CDR3 amino acids: CASSLAGPTEAFF. The DNA of the CDR3 is TGTGCCAGCAGTTTAGCAGGGCCCACTGAAGCTTTCTTT. This chain uses TRBV28 with TRBJ1-1; D may be TRBD1 (5 bases). Deletions cut 2 bases from V and 4 bases from J, with 8 bases between. Germline V CDR1 and CDR2: MDHEN, SYDVKM. This CDR3 has 13 residues.

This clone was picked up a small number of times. The CDR3 loop is CASSQLASSTDTQYF. Written as DNA, the CDR3 is TGTGCCAGCAGCCAACTAGCGTCTAGCACAGATACGCAGTATTTT. The chain has TRBV7-3 and TRBJ2-3, with 7 bases identical to TRBD2. V trimming: 5 bases; J trimming: 0 bases; junction bases outside the gene matches: 5. This CDR3 region has 15 residues. In germline, CDR1 is SGHTA, CDR2 FQGTGA.

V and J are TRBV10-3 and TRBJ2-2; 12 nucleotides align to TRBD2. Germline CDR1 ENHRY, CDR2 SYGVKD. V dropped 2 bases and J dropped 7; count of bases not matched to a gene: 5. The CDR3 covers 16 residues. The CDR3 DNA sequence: TGTGCCATCAGTGAGATGACTAGCGGGAGTGGCGGGGAGCTGTTTTTT. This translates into CAISEMTSGSGGELFF.

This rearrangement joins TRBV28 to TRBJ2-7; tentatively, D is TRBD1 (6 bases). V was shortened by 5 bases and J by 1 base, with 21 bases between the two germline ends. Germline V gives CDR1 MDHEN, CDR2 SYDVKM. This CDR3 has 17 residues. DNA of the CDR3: TGTGCCAGCAGTCACTCGTCCTGGACAGCCAATTCCTACGAGCAGTACGTC. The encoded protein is CASSHSSWTANSYEQYV.

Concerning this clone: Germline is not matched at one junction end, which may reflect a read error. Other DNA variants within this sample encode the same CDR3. This CDR3 reads CASSAATVNTEAFF. The DNA for the CDR3 is TGTGCCAGCAGTGCTGCGACAGTGAATACTGAAGCTTTCTTT. The chain is built from TRBV2 and TRBJ1-1, with D maybe TRBD1 (5 bases). This CDR3 contains 14 residues. Germline CDR1 and CDR2: SNHLY and FYNNEI. Together with reference TRBV2 and TRBJ1-1, the CDR3 gives the full variable domain: EPEVTQTPSHQVTQMGQEVILRCVPISNHLYFYWYRQILGQKVEFLVSFYNNEISEKSEIFDDQFSVERPDGSNFTLKIRSTKLEDSAMYFCASSAATVNTEAFFGQGTRLTVV.

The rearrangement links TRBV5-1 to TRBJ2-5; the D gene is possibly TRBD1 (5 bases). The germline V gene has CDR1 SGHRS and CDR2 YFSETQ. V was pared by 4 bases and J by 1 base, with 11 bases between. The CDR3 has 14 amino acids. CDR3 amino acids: CASSPTGLQETQYF. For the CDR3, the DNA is TGCGCCAGCAGCCCTACAGGCCTCCAAGAGACCCAGTACTTC.

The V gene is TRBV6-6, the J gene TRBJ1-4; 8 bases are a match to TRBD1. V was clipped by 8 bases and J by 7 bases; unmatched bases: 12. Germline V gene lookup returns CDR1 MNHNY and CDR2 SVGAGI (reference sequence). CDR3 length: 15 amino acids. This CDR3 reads CASLRGDRLSEKLFF. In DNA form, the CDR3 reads TGTGCCAGCCTTAGGGGGGACAGGCTTAGTGAAAAACTGTTTTTT.

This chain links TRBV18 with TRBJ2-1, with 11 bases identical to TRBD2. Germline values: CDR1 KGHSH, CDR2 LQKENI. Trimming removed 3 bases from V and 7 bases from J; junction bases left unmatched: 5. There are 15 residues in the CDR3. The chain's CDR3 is CASSPSSSGGNEQFF. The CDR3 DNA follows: TGTGCCAGCTCACCTTCTTCTAGCGGGGGGAATGAGCAGTTCTTC.

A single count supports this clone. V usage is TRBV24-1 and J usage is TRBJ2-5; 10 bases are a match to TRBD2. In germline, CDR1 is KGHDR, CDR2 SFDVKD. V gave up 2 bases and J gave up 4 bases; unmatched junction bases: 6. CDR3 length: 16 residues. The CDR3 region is CATSDSSGRGGETQYF. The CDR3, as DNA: TGTGCCACCAGTGATTCTAGCGGGAGAGGAGGAGAGACCCAGTACTTC.

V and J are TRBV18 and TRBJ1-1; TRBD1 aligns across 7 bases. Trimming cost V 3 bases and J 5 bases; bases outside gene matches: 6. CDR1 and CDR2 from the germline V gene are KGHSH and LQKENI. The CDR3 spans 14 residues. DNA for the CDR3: TGTGCCAGCTCACCGCCCGGGACAGCAACTGAAGCTTTCTTT. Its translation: CASSPPGTATEAFF.

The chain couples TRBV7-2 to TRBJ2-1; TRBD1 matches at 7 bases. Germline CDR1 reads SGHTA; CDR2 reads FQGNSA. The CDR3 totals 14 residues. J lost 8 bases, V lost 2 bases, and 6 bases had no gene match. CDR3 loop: CASSLSTGAYEQFF. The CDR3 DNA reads TGTGCCAGCAGCTTAAGTACAGGGGCGTATGAGCAGTTCTTC.

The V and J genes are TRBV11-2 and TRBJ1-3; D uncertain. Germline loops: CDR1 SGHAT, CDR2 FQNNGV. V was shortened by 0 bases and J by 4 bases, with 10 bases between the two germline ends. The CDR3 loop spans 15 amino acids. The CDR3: CASSLDSGYGNTIYF. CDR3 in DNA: TGTGCCAGCAGCTTAGACTCGGGGTACGGAAACACCATATATTTT.

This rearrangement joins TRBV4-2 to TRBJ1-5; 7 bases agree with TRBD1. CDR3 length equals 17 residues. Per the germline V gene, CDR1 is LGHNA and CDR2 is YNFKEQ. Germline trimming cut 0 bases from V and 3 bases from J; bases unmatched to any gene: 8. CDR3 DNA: TGTGCCAGCAGCCAAGATCAGAGGGGGCAGGTCAATCAGCCCCAGCATTTT. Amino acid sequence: CASSQDQRGQVNQPQHF.

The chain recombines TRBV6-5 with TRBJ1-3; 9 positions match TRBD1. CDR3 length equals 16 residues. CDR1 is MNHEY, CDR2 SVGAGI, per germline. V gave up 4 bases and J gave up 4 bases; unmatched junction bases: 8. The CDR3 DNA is TGTGCCAGCAGTTCTTACAGGGGGCAAAGGGGAAACACCATATATTTT. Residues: CASSSYRGQRGNTIYF.

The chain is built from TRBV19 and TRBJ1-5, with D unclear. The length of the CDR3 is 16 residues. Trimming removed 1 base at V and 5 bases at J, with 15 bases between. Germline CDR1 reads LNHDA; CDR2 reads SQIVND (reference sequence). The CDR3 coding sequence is TGTGCCAGTAGTATAGTCGGAGAACACCTCGATCAGCCCCAGCATTTT. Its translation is CASSIVGEHLDQPQHF.

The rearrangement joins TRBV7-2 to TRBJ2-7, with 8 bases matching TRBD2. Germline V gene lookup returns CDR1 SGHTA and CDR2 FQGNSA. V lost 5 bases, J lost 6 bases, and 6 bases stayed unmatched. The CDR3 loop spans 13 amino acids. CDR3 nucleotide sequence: TGTGCCAGCAGCCTTAGCGGGATCCCCGAGCAGTACTTC. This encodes CASSLSGIPEQYF.